Listed below are T cell receptor beta chains from one sample, sequenced in a study of shared clonotypes between healthy human individuals. Data came from immunoSEQ multiplex PCR; TCRdb stores just in-frame clones and leaves some out. In the table there are hundreds of thousands of clones, around 96% of which are singletons. Specimen: memory CD8+ T cells sorted from blood. The receptors shown here come from a man aged 25-45 years in good health. Both conserved end residues are part of each CDR3. Fields, in order: J gene, clone size, V gene, D gene, CDR3 DNA, CDR3 protein. A D gene is named only where the DNA matches it firmly. Clone size is shown for a subset of rows, as once, few, many or a class of expanded clone.

TRBJ2-7 | - | TRBV18 | - | TGTGCCAGCTCACCACACGACGGGATTTACGAGCAGTACTTC | CASSPHDGIYEQYF
TRBJ2-7 | - | TRBV18 | TRBD1 | TGTGCCAGCTCAGCCAGGGGGCCTTTCTACGAGCAGTACTTC | CASSARGPFYEQYF
TRBJ2-5 | once | TRBV29-1 | - | TGCAGCGTTATGACAGCCCAAGAGACCCAGTACTTC | CSVMTAQETQYF
TRBJ1-2 | once | TRBV5-5 | - | TGTGCCAGCAGCTGGGGGACCGGTGGCTACACCTTC | CASSWGTGGYTF
TRBJ2-5 | - | TRBV2 | TRBD1 | TGTGCCAGCAGGGCTGGACAGGGGGAGACCCAGTACTTC | CASRAGQGETQYF
TRBJ2-1 | - | TRBV28 | - | TGTGCCAGCAGCCCACCATCTTACAATGAGCAGTTCTTC | CASSPPSYNEQFF
TRBJ2-1 | - | TRBV28 | - | TGTGCCAGCAGTCCACCTGGGGATTGGGATGAGCAGTTCTTC | CASSPPGDWDEQFF
TRBJ2-7 | once | TRBV28 | TRBD2 | TGTGCCAGCAGCTGGACTAGCGGGAGGTCCTACGAGCAGTACTTC | CASSWTSGRSYEQYF
TRBJ2-2 | - | TRBV10-3 | TRBD1 | TGTGCCATCAGTGATGCCACCGGGACAGGGGGCCCCGGGGAGCTGTTTTTT | CAISDATGTGGPGELFF
TRBJ2-7 | - | TRBV5-1 | TRBD1 | TGCGCCAGCAGCAAAGGGACAGGGAGTGACGAGCAGTACTTC | CASSKGTGSDEQYF
TRBJ2-1 | - | TRBV29-1 | TRBD2 | TGCAGCGTTGAAGCTAGCGGGCTCCGAAGGGTTCCGTTCTTC | CSVEASGLRRVPFF
TRBJ2-1 | - | TRBV5-4 | - | TGTGCCAGCAGCGAAGTTGGACTCTACAATGAGCAGTTCTTC | CASSEVGLYNEQFF
TRBJ2-3 | - | TRBV4-2 | TRBD2 | TGTGCCAGCAGCCAAGATAGCGGGAGGGCCATTAGTACGCAGTATTTT | CASSQDSGRAISTQYF
TRBJ1-1 | - | TRBV2 | - | TGTGCCAGCCCCTCAAGGATAAGCAGTGAAGCTTTCTTT | CASPSRISSEAFF
TRBJ2-7 | - | TRBV7-3 | TRBD1 | TGTGCCAGCAGCCCATCCGGGACAGGGTTTCGCGAGCAGTACTTC | CASSPSGTGFREQYF
TRBJ1-2 | - | TRBV29-1 | TRBD1 | TGCAGCGTTGAAGATCGAGGGGGCTACTATGGCTACACCTTC | CSVEDRGGYYGYTF
TRBJ2-3 | - | TRBV5-1 | TRBD2 | TGCGCCAGCAGCTTGGCAGCTAGCGGGATCACAGATACGCAGTATTTT | CASSLAASGITDTQYF
TRBJ2-2 | - | TRBV10-3 | TRBD1 | TGTGCCATCGAAGACAGGGAGAACACCGGGGAGCTGTTTTTT | CAIEDRENTGELFF
TRBJ1-2 | - | TRBV6-1 | TRBD1 | TGTGCCAGCAGTGGACAGGGCGGCTATGGCTACACCTTC | CASSGQGGYGYTF
TRBJ2-3 | once | TRBV6-6 | TRBD2 | TGTGCCAGCAGTCGCCCTAGCGGGAGCACAGATACGCAGTATTTT | CASSRPSGSTDTQYF
TRBJ2-5 | once | TRBV18 | - | TGTGCCAGCTCAACAAATAGCGCGGCCTTTTCCGGGACCCAGTACTTC | CASSTNSAAFSGTQYF
TRBJ2-1 | once | TRBV9 | TRBD2 | TGTGCCAGCAGCGTAGGACTAGCGGGAGAAGGGGAGCAGTTCTTC | CASSVGLAGEGEQFF
TRBJ2-7 | - | TRBV27 | TRBD2 | TGTGCCAGCAGTCTCAAGGGACTAGCGGGTTACGAGCAGTACTTC | CASSLKGLAGYEQYF
TRBJ2-4 | - | TRBV7-2 | - | TGTGCCAGCAGCTTAGGGCGGACACTAGCCAAAAACATTCAGTACTTC | CASSLGRTLAKNIQYF
TRBJ2-1 | - | TRBV7-6 | TRBD2 | TGTGCCAGCAGCTTCATCATCGGGGGGACTAGCGGGAGCTCCTACAATGAGCAGTTCTTC | CASSFIIGGTSGSSYNEQFF
TRBJ2-3 | - | TRBV18 | - | TGTGCCAGCTCACCACTAGCAGATACGCAGTATTTT | CASSPLADTQYF
TRBJ2-5 | - | TRBV27 | - | TGTGCCAGCAGCCCAACCGGGGGGCAGCTCCAAGAGACCCAGTACTTC | CASSPTGGQLQETQYF
TRBJ2-3 | - | TRBV10-1 | - | TGCGCCAGCAGTGGTGAAACTAGCACAGATACGCAGTATTTT | CASSGETSTDTQYF
TRBJ2-1 | - | TRBV10-3 | TRBD2 | TGTGCCATCAGCGGTGGGCTAGCGGGAACCAATGAGCAGTTCTTC | CAISGGLAGTNEQFF
TRBJ2-1 | once | TRBV25-1 | TRBD2 | TGTGCCAGCAGTGAATCCGGGAGGGCCGACAATGAGCAGTTCTTC | CASSESGRADNEQFF
TRBJ2-5 | - | TRBV4-1 | - | TGCGCCAGCAGCCCACACGTCCACGGAGAGACCCAGTACTTC | CASSPHVHGETQYF
TRBJ2-3 | - | TRBV7-9 | TRBD2 | TGTGCCAGCAGCTCCAGGACTAGCGGTAGCACAGATACGCAGTATTTT | CASSSRTSGSTDTQYF
TRBJ2-5 | - | TRBV19 | TRBD1 | TGTGCCAGTAGTTTTAGGGGGCCCCAAGAGACCCAGTACTTC | CASSFRGPQETQYF
TRBJ2-7 | - | TRBV6-5 | - | TGTGCCAGCAGTTACTCGCGACGCTCCTACGAGCAGTACTTC | CASSYSRRSYEQYF
TRBJ2-3 | - | TRBV7-3 | TRBD1 | TGTGCCAGCAGCGTAACAGGGGGCGCAGATACGCAGTATTTT | CASSVTGGADTQYF
TRBJ2-5 | - | TRBV6-1 | - | TGTGCCAGCAGTGGGGTTCGGGAGACCCAGTACTTC | CASSGVRETQYF
TRBJ2-2 | once | TRBV19 | - | TGTGCCAGTAGTACTAGTAGAATCACCGGGGAGCTGTTTTTT | CASSTSRITGELFF
TRBJ2-7 | - | TRBV20-1 | - | TGCAGTGCTCTGCTCACCTACGAGCAGTACTTC | CSALLTYEQYF
TRBJ2-4 | - | TRBV7-2 | TRBD2 | TGTGCCAGCAGCTTAGGGGCTAGCGGGCTCCAAAACATTCAGTACTTC | CASSLGASGLQNIQYF
TRBJ2-5 | - | TRBV28 | TRBD2 | TGTGCCAGCAGACAGCGGGAGAGGACGGAGACCCAGTACTTC | CASRQRERTETQYF
TRBJ2-6 | - | TRBV7-9 | - | TGTGCCAGCAGCCCTATATTCTCTGGGGCCAACGTCCTGACTTTC | CASSPIFSGANVLTF